The rows below give T cell receptor beta chains drawn from one sample of a study of graft-versus-host responses after intestinal transplantation. These receptors' targets are unknown. Generated by immunoSEQ multiplex PCR, the TCRdb table keeps only in-frame clones and is missing some. The sample records tens of thousands of clones, roughly four fifths being singletons. Sequencing was performed on unstimulated CD8+ T cells sorted from spleen or lymph node cells, taken before intestinal transplant. These receptors all come from a human donor who received an intestinal transplant. The CDR3 runs from the conserved cysteine through the conserved F or W. A D gene is named only where the DNA matches it firmly. Only some rows state a clone size, as once, few, many or a class for expanded clones.

j_gene,d_gene,v_gene,abundance,CDR3aa,CDR3nt
TRBJ2-7,.,TRBV25-1,once,CASSDKGSYEQYF,TGTGCCAGCAGTGATAAGGGGTCCTACGAGCAGTACTTC
TRBJ2-7,.,TRBV5-6,few,CASSWGGTGRDEQYF,TGTGCCAGCAGCTGGGGGGGGACAGGTCGGGACGAGCAGTACTTC
TRBJ2-1,TRBD2,TRBV7-3,.,CASSLKAGSYNEQFF,TGTGCCAGCAGCTTAAAAGCGGGGAGCTACAATGAGCAGTTCTTC
TRBJ1-4,.,TRBV7-2,.,CASSTRVSRADEKLFF,TGTGCCAGCAGCACCCGGGTGAGCAGGGCAGATGAAAAACTGTTTTTT
TRBJ1-1,TRBD1,TRBV6-5,.,CASTPGQGNTEAFF,TGTGCCAGCACCCCGGGACAGGGGAACACTGAAGCTTTTTTT
TRBJ1-3,.,TRBV2,.,CASSELGGDGNTIYF,TGTGCCAGCAGTGAATTGGGGGGTGATGGAAACACCATATATTTT
TRBJ2-7,TRBD1,TRBV28,.,CASSYPPGQGASEQYF,TGTGCCAGCAGTTATCCTCCCGGACAGGGGGCAAGCGAGCAGTACTTC
TRBJ1-1,.,TRBV5-5,.,CASSYDIVTEAFF,TGTGCCAGCAGTTATGACATCGTCACTGAAGCTTTCTTT
TRBJ2-7,TRBD1,TRBV5-1,.,CASSFTGEWDYEQYF,TGCGCCAGCAGCTTTACAGGGGAATGGGACTACGAGCAGTACTTC
TRBJ2-1,TRBD1,TRBV27,.,CASSSGGPYNEQFF,TGTGCCAGCAGTTCAGGGGGACCCTACAATGAGCAGTTCTTC
TRBJ2-5,TRBD1,TRBV14,.,CASSQVWGQQETQYF,TGTGCCAGCAGCCAAGTATGGGGACAGCAAGAGACCCAGTACTTC
TRBJ2-5,.,TRBV27,.,CASSNQDPSAIQETQYF,TGTGCCAGCAGCAACCAGGACCCTAGCGCCATCCAAGAGACCCAGTACTTC
TRBJ2-5,TRBD2,TRBV13,.,CASSYGSAGGQETQYF,TGTGCCAGCAGCTACGGCTCGGCGGGGGGTCAAGAGACCCAGTACTTC
TRBJ1-2,TRBD1,TRBV6-5,.,CASSYGTGEGFGYTF,TGTGCCAGCAGTTACGGGACAGGCGAGGGGTTTGGCTACACCTTC
TRBJ2-3,.,TRBV5-1,.,CASSLVETTTDTQYF,TGCGCCAGCAGCTTGGTTGAGACTACCACAGATACGCAGTATTTT
TRBJ2-1,TRBD1,TRBV4-1,.,CASSLETGRGYNEQFF,TGCGCCAGCAGCCTGGAGACAGGGAGAGGATACAATGAGCAGTTCTTC
TRBJ1-2,TRBD1,TRBV2,.,CASSETGGDGYTF,TGTGCCAGCAGTGAGACAGGGGGGGATGGCTACACCTTC
TRBJ2-1,TRBD1,TRBV9,.,CASSVFWDRGPIEEQFF,TGTGCCAGCAGCGTATTTTGGGACAGGGGGCCGATAGAGGAGCAGTTCTTC
TRBJ1-2,.,TRBV27,.,CASSSNRVGDYGYTF,TGTGCCAGCAGTTCAAACAGGGTTGGTGACTATGGCTACACCTTC
TRBJ2-5,.,TRBV11-2,.,CASSFWNRAYQETQYF,TGTGCCAGCAGCTTTTGGAACAGGGCGTATCAAGAGACCCAGTACTTC
TRBJ2-5,.,TRBV9,few,CASSLRGRQETQYF,TGTGCCAGCAGCCTTAGGGGAAGACAAGAGACCCAGTACTTC
TRBJ1-2,.,TRBV27,.,CASSPSRGGVYGYTF,TGTGCCAGCAGTCCGAGCAGGGGAGGGGTTTATGGCTACACCTTC